The subject of this entry is one T cell receptor beta chain. Its antigen remains unknown. The sample originates from a study of shared clonotypes between healthy human individuals. Overall study results and limits: Clonotypes which were not shared had lower generation probabilities than clonotypes that all four donors shared. Blood was the sole source, and tissue repertoires probably differ.

The CDR3 length is 13 residues. Per the germline V gene, CDR1 is MNHEY and CDR2 is SMNVEV (reference sequence). Trimming cost V 0 bases and J 5 bases, with 8 bases left between them. CD45RO-negative, CCR7-positively selected cells formed the naive CD8 fraction, excluding terminally differentiated effector memory CD45RA+ cells. Produced via immunoSEQ multiplex PCR; TCRdb's table is partial and in-frame only. The repertoire includes 550,000 to 750,000 clones, just over 90% of them detected once, and 24% sits in the top ten. The sequencing input was naive CD8+ T cells sorted from blood. V and J are TRBV27 and TRBJ2-7; D is possibly TRBD1 (5 bases). The TCR comes from a man younger than 40 in good health. The CDR3 spells CASSLSRVHEQYF. CDR3 bases: TGTGCCAGCAGTTTATCCAGGGTCCACGAGCAGTACTTC.